This T cell receptor (beta chain) was captured by sequencing in a study of blood T cell repertoires in COVID-19 (dated by TCRdb to 2019 to 2021). Looking at the study overall: Samples covering the acute and convalescent phases of COVID-19 were provided by collaborators in the United States, Italy and Spain. The prospective study material was composed of cDNA or gDNA derived from T cells, B-cell-depleted T cells, or PBMCs. Deeply sampled blood TCRbeta repertoires from subjects exposed to, actively infected with, or recovered from COVID-19 were included in the dataset. Sample metadata almost always included a de-identified subject ID, COVID-19 status, age in years and sex. Samples came from the ongoing ImmuneRACE study (first 160 participants) plus 1,254 subjects from 6 global collaborators. The repertoires were released in a freely available public database meant as a resource for research on the immune response to SARS-CoV-2. Where HLA class I and class II types were available, the types were taken from metadata supplied by the sample provider, not from assay-based typing. Findings and caveats that apply to the study as a whole: The quantity of clinical and demographic metadata differed by source and by participant and was supplied without curation.

TCRbeta CDR3 regions were amplified from genomic DNA by means of the immunoSEQ Assay, a bias-controlled multiplex PCR. The paper's processing steps were these. Within the assay, amplification of reference gene primers was used to estimate how many nucleated cells each sample contained. To quantify the absolute abundance of each unique TCRbeta CDR3 rearrangement, sequence reads were collapsed and filtered. Productive Simpson clonality was computed per sample as the square root of Simpson's diversity index over productive rearrangements. The clones in this table, taken by TCRdb from immuneACCESS, are in-frame only. Not every clone is retained; where verified, under half of the shortfall comes from an unresolved V gene, and the cause of the rest is unknown. V and J calls and clone size come straight from that table; D and trimming were deduced from the DNA. The sample includes 270,000 or so clones, with approximately 89% observed a single time. The ten largest account for approximately 2.4% of the sample.

Remarks on this clone: Its antigen specificity is not known. One base away there is no much larger clone; base qualities are not given.

The germline V gene provides CDR1 MDHEN and CDR2 SYDVKM. From cysteine to phenylalanine, the CDR3 is 16 amino acids long. This entry keeps only the CDR3 DNA: 48 bases, framed from base 1. V is cut back by 6 bases and J by 1 base, with 8 bases in the junction unmatched. Participants in the prospective study were enrolled through a virtual design, were aged roughly 18 to 90 years, and lived in about 25 United States geographic areas. In the prospective study, cohorts were assigned on the basis of participant-reported clinical history obtained from a screening survey and a study questionnaire. Recovered participants in ImmuneRACE Cohort 3 were defined as having two consecutive negative NP/OP PCR tests, clearance from a healthcare professional, or resolution of symptoms. In the prospective study, whole blood, serum and a nasopharyngeal or oropharyngeal swab were collected from each participant by mobile phlebotomists. Prospective study participants could optionally give additional blood draws and questionnaires over an approximately two-month period. Before DNA extraction, blood samples from the prospective study were shipped at room temperature or frozen.

Input material: PBMCs or T cells enriched from blood (not recorded which). The chain uses TRBV28 and TRBJ2-2; 7 nucleotides in the junction match TRBD1. The receptor was derived from a woman aged 18-29 years who had recovered from COVID-19. The nucleotides read TGTGCCAGCAGACCGACGAACAGGGGGAACACCGGGGAGCTGTTTTTT. Protein translation: CASRPTNRGNTGELFF.